This T cell receptor (beta chain) was captured by sequencing in a study of blood T cell repertoires in COVID-19. Study in general: From T cells, B-cell-depleted T cells, or PBMCs came the material, which was cDNA or gDNA.

Sequencing used immunoSEQ multiplex PCR; TCRdb keeps in-frame clones, though not all of them. The table records roughly 300,000 clones, roughly 86% of them present only once. The CDR3 length is 16 residues. Germline V gives CDR1 SGHTA, CDR2 FQGNSA. V lost 2 bases, J lost 3 bases, and 5 bases stayed unmatched. The sample holds one count of this clone. Sequencing was performed on peripheral blood. V usage is TRBV7-2 and J usage is TRBJ2-2; TRBD1 aligns across 8 bases. This TCR derives from a woman aged 50 to 60 with acute or convalescent COVID-19. CDR3 sequence: CASSLSGTGHTGELFF. CDR3 coding DNA: TGTGCCAGCAGCTTATCCGGGACAGGACACACCGGGGAGCTGTTTTTT.